This TCR beta chain emerged from a study of T-cell reconstitution after alpha-beta-depleted transplantation in children. Findings and limits, study-wide: From surviving recipient T cells and thymic progenitors came the high day-60 TCRbeta diversity observed in some patients. T-cell numbers and diversity, one year after transplant, stemmed largely from T cells that were newly produced. Expanded graft clones, several hundred of them, were reportedly the source of alpha-beta T cells about two months after transplant.

This clonotype came up many times. What it recognizes is unknown. The CDR3 covers 16 residues. Germline V gene sequence: CDR1 SGDLS, CDR2 YYNGEE. Trimming took off 2 bases at V and 0 bases at J, with 9 bases between the two ends. Unique molecular identifiers tagged the TCRbeta library. TCRdb recomputed calls from the PCR reads with MiXCR, one row per CDR3 protein. The sample holds nearly 200,000 distinct CDR3 sequences; 6.3% are singletons and the top ten take 4.5% to 5.5%. The clonotype comes from a girl under two years old with combined immunodeficiency, due to receive a stem cell transplant. The sequenced sample was PBMCs, obtained before TCRalphabeta/CD19-depleted stem cell transplant. V and J are TRBV9 and TRBJ2-6; D might be TRBD1 (6 bases). CDR3 in DNA: TGTGCCAGCAGCGTCCACAGGGTCTCTGGGGCCAACGTCCTGACTTTC. Amino acid sequence: CASSVHRVSGANVLTF. The full variable domain, with the rest looked up from reference TRBV9 and TRBJ2-6, is DSGVTQTPKHLITATGQRVTLRCSPRSGDLSVYWYQQSLDQGLQFLIQYYNGEERAKGNILERFSAQQFPDLHSELNLSSLELGDSALYFCASSVHRVSGANVLTFGAGSRLTVL.